This T cell receptor (beta chain) was observed in a study of blood T cells in healthy people across ages. In the study overall: Per two T cells, template switching captured roughly one barcoded beta molecule.

Healthy Caucasians from Russia aged roughly 6 to 100 served as donors. Comments on this clonotype: Its target is not known. One end of the junction fails to match germline, which may point to a read error.

Through a sample-barcoded 5' primer and a J-beta primer mix, a second PCR was run for roughly 6 to 12 cycles. One entry per CDR3 protein results from TCRdb running MiXCR on the 5' RACE reads. The sample holds under 2 million distinct CDR3 sequences; 30% to 35% are singletons and the top ten take over 9%. CDR3 length: 17 residues. Germline loops: CDR1 LGHNT, CDR2 FRNRAP. Study-wide results and caveats: Estimated diversity across one million T cells was deemed an underestimate.

The sequence came from a woman aged 25 to 39 in good health. The rearrangement uses TRBV12-5 and TRBJ2-1, with TRBD1 identical over 9 bases. What was sequenced was blood. The CDR3: CASSFNSDRGVSNEQFF. Here the CDR3 DNA reads TGTGCTAGTAGTTTCAACAGCGACAGGGGGGTTAGCAATGAGCAGTTCTTC.